This TCR beta chain stems from a study of cytomegalovirus exposure and HLA in healthy donors. About the study: Of several hundred genotyped donors, about 81% clustered with self-reported Caucasian donors.

Per germline, CDR1 MDHEN and CDR2 SYDVKM. This CDR3 contains 16 residues. The V gene end was trimmed by 7 bases and the J gene end by 5 bases; junction bases not matched to a gene: 10. Worth noting for this clone: Its antigen is undetermined.

PCR involved 60 Vbeta and 13 Jbeta primers. Produced via immunoSEQ multiplex PCR; TCRdb's table is partial and in-frame only. The sample consists of 130,000 to 150,000 clones, roughly 70% of them appearing once. Study outcomes and limitations: Most TCR sequences proved rare, with some public TCRs found in many donors.

The chain uses TRBV28 and TRBJ2-2; TRBD2 matches 10 bases. The specimen was PBMCs. The source is a man aged 55-75 years in good health and CMV-seronegative. In DNA form, the CDR3 reads TGTGCCAGCAATCCCCTAGCGGGAGTGGGGACCGGGGAGCTGTTTTTT. Translating it yields CASNPLAGVGTGELFF.